Following are 28 T cell receptor beta chains from one sample sequenced in a study of T cell responses to AZD1222 COVID-19 vaccine. This table comes from immunoSEQ multiplex PCR, and its TCRdb copy is limited to in-frame clones, with some not included. The sample carries fewer than 200,000 clones, around 89% recorded once. Sequences were derived from peripheral blood, sampled 28 days after the second AZD1222 dose. The receptor set was obtained from an adult who received the AZD1222 COVID-19 vaccine.

The CDR3 is CASSLARASSYNEQFF. The CDR3 nucleotides read TGTGCCAGCAGCTTAGCTAGGGCGAGCTCCTACAATGAGCAGTTCTTC. The V call is TRBV7-2, the J call TRBJ2-1; D remains unclear. V was cut by 0 bases and J by 0 bases, with 9 bases left in between. The V gene's germline CDR1 is SGHTA and CDR2 FQGNSA. The CDR3 is 16 amino acids. Looking up the rest from reference TRBV7-2 and TRBJ2-1 gives the full variable domain: GAGVSQSPSNKVTEKGKDVELRCDPISGHTALYWYRQSLGQGLEFLIYFQGNSAPDKSGLPSDRFSAERTGGSVSTLTIQRTQQEDSAVYLCASSLARASSYNEQFFGPGTRLTVL.

Only a few counts were recorded for this clone. The chain links TRBV3-1 (or the pseudogene TRBV3-2) to TRBJ2-7; D may be TRBD1 or TRBD2 (5 bases each). The CDR3 is 15 residues long. V lost 4 bases and J 2 bases, leaving 15 bases between the germline ends. The germline V gene has CDR1 LGHDT and CDR2 YNNKEL (reference sequence). CDR3 loop: CASSRSGPSAYEQYF. DNA for the CDR3: TGTGCCAGCAGCCGCTCGGGACCGAGCGCCTACGAGCAGTACTTC.

The gene calls are TRBV9 and TRBJ1-5; D possibly corresponds to TRBD1 (5 bases). The V end was cut by 1 base, the J end by 6 bases, with 14 bases between. The CDR3 contains 15 residues. Germline loops: CDR1 SGDLS, CDR2 YYNGEE. The CDR3 nucleotides are TGTGCCAGCAGCGTAAGGTACAGGAACGGTCAGCCCCAGCATTTT. As protein: CASSVRYRNGQPQHF.

The chain couples TRBV19 to TRBJ2-7; the match to TRBD1 covers 8 bases. J lost 3 bases, V lost 1 base, and 5 bases had no gene match. Germline CDR1 reads LNHDA; CDR2 reads SQIVND (reference sequence). CDR3 size: 15 residues. The CDR3 loop is CASSIANGQGYEQYF. The CDR3 DNA reads as TGTGCCAGTAGTATAGCGAATGGACAGGGCTACGAGCAGTACTTC.

This clone was recorded at least ten times. This chain joins TRBV6-2 or TRBV6-3 and TRBJ2-7, with TRBD1 identical over 9 bases. The germline gives CDR1 MNHEY, CDR2 SVGEGT. This CDR3 contains 14 residues. The J segment lost 3 bases and the V segment lost 0 bases, leaving 0 bases of the junction unmatched. Here the CDR3 reads CASSYSTGGYEQYF. DNA for the CDR3: TGTGCCAGCAGTTACTCGACAGGGGGCTACGAGCAGTACTTC.

This clone was found once. The rearrangement joins TRBV30 to TRBJ1-2, with a tentative D call TRBD1 (5 bases). V gave up 1 base and J gave up 6 bases, with 9 bases separating them. The CDR3 sequence is 12 residues long. From germline, CDR1 is GTSNPN and CDR2 SVGIG (reference sequence). The CDR3 loop reads CAWSGLGDGYTF. Written as DNA, the CDR3 is TGTGCCTGGAGTGGCCTGGGGGATGGCTACACCTTC.

The chain recombines TRBV5-6 with TRBJ2-2; no firm D call. The germline V gene encodes CDR1 SGHDT and CDR2 YYEEEE. The V and J ends lost 2 bases and 3 bases respectively, with 5 bases between them. The CDR3 runs 13 residues. CDR3 nucleotides: TGTGCCAGCAGCTTTATTGACACCGGGGAGCTGTTTTTT. As protein: CASSFIDTGELFF.

As for this clone: In the same sample, other DNA sequences code for this CDR3. This chain joins TRBV28 and TRBJ2-3; D remains ambiguous. CDR1 is MDHEN, CDR2 SYDVKM, per germline. With 3 bases removed from V and 2 bases from J, the gap between germline ends came to 0 bases. There are 11 residues in the CDR3. The DNA of the CDR3 is TGTGCCAGCAGTTTCACAGATACGCAGTATTTT. Translation gives CASSFTDTQYF.

This clone has just one count. The chain combines TRBV28 with TRBJ1-4; 7 bases match TRBD1. With 3 bases clipped from V and 4 bases from J, the junction kept 8 bases outside the gene matches. CDR1 and CDR2 (germline): MDHEN, SYDVKM. The CDR3 has 16 residues. In nucleotides, the CDR3 is TGTGCCAGCAGTTTCTCGTTTGGGACAGATAATGAAAAACTGTTTTTT. This sequence encodes CASSFSFGTDNEKLFF.

The chain links TRBV18 to TRBJ2-1, with D uncertain. The ends were cut back, 6 bases at V and 9 bases at J, with 15 bases in the middle. This CDR3 comprises 13 residues. Germline V gene data show CDR1 as KGHSH and CDR2 as LQKENI. The CDR3: CASSHREPPEQFF. The CDR3 nucleotides read TGTGCCAGCTCTCACAGAGAGCCACCTGAGCAGTTCTTC.

V and J are TRBV7-2 and TRBJ2-7; a possible D gene is TRBD1 (5 bases). Germline CDR1 and CDR2: SGHTA and FQGNSA. The V and J ends lost 5 bases and 4 bases respectively, with 15 bases between them. This CDR3 has 14 residues. The DNA of the CDR3 is TGTGCCAGCAGCCCCCTGGGGCTCGGATACGAGCAGTACTTC. Translation: CASSPLGLGYEQYF.

The V call is TRBV18, the J call TRBJ1-4; weak D call: TRBD1 (5 bases). CDR1 is KGHSH, CDR2 LQKENI, per germline. The V and J ends lost 3 bases and 8 bases respectively, with 16 bases between them. The CDR3 runs 15 residues. The CDR3 sequence: CASSPSTGSREKLFF. For the CDR3, the DNA is TGTGCCAGCTCACCCTCTACAGGTTCACGGGAAAAACTGTTTTTT.

The chain carries TRBV6-1 and TRBJ2-7; 7 bases are shared with TRBD2. CDR1 MNHNS and CDR2 SASEGT come from the germline V gene. Trimming cost V 2 bases and J 5 bases; bases outside gene matches: 12. The CDR3 extends over 16 amino acids. The CDR3 bases are TGTGCCAGCAGTGAAAGCGTAGGAGCGGGAAGCCACGAGCAGTACTTC. Amino acids: CASSESVGAGSHEQYF.

The chain couples TRBV28 to TRBJ2-2, with 9 bases matching TRBD2. Germline trimming cut 7 bases from V and 2 bases from J; bases unmatched to any gene: 2. Germline V CDR1 and CDR2: MDHEN, SYDVKM. This CDR3 region has 14 residues. The CDR3, as DNA: TGTGCCAGCATGCTAGCGGGAAACACCGGGGAGCTGTTTTTT. This sequence encodes CASMLAGNTGELFF.

The rearrangement joins TRBV27 to TRBJ1-5; maybe TRBD1 (5 bases). Per the germline V gene, CDR1 is MNHEY and CDR2 is SMNVEV (reference sequence). Trimming took off 8 bases at V and 0 bases at J, with 14 bases between the two ends. This CDR3 is 15 amino acids long. The CDR3 is CASSSGTDSNQPQHF. In nucleotides, the CDR3 is TGTGCCAGCTCTTCCGGGACTGATAGCAATCAGCCCCAGCATTTT.

The genes are TRBV27 and TRBJ2-6; D ambiguous. CDR3 size: 18 residues. The germline V gene has CDR1 MNHEY and CDR2 SMNVEV (reference sequence). V was pared by 3 bases and J by 2 bases, with 17 bases between. In DNA, the CDR3 is TGTGCCAGCAGTTTCGGGTGGGAAGCAACCCCTGGGGCCAACGTCCTGACTTTC. The encoded protein is CASSFGWEATPGANVLTF.

This chain connects TRBV5-6 to TRBJ2-3, with D possibly being TRBD2 (5 bases). Trimming shortened V by 4 bases and J by 3 bases, and 15 bases separated the two germline ends. CDR1 SGHDT and CDR2 YYEEEE come from the germline V gene. CDR3 size: 15 residues. The CDR3 nucleotides are TGTGCCAGCAGCCCGGAGCGGTCATTTACAGATACGCAGTATTTT. Its protein is CASSPERSFTDTQYF.

The rearrangement joins TRBV28 to TRBJ1-4, with D perhaps matching TRBD1 (5 bases). Germline CDR1 MDHEN, CDR2 SYDVKM. This CDR3 region has 15 residues. V was trimmed by 3 bases and J by 4 bases, leaving 12 bases between them. The CDR3 region has the DNA TGTGCCAGCAGTTTTTTGAGGGGATATAATGAAAAACTGTTTTTT. Its translation is CASSFLRGYNEKLFF.

The chain joins TRBV4-2 to TRBJ2-1, with 12 nucleotides matching TRBD2. This CDR3 comprises 16 residues. CDR1 and CDR2 from the germline V gene are LGHNA and YNFKEQ. The J segment lost 5 bases and the V segment lost 0 bases, leaving 2 bases of the junction unmatched. The CDR3 loop reads CASSQEASGRDNEQFF. DNA of the CDR3: TGTGCCAGCAGCCAAGAGGCTAGCGGGAGGGACAATGAGCAGTTCTTC.

J is TRBJ1-2 and V is TRBV20-1; D is unresolved. The V and J ends lost 7 bases and 4 bases respectively, with 10 bases between them. The length of the CDR3 is 11 residues. Germline lookup yields CDR1 DFQATT and CDR2 SNEGSKA (reference sequence). The CDR3 spells CSVGPFYGYTF. In DNA form, the CDR3 reads TGCAGTGTTGGACCTTTCTATGGCTACACCTTC.

The chain is built from TRBV6-2 or TRBV6-3 and TRBJ2-7; either TRBD1 or TRBD2 may fit D (5 bases each). This CDR3 comprises 18 residues. Germline V gene data show CDR1 as MNHEY and CDR2 as SVGEGT. The V and J ends lost 5 bases and 0 bases respectively, with 23 bases between them. The CDR3 sequence: CASSPQAPGASSSYEQYF. The CDR3 region has the DNA TGTGCCAGCAGTCCACAGGCCCCCGGGGCCTCGAGCTCCTACGAGCAGTACTTC.

The rearrangement uses TRBV7-8 and TRBJ1-1; TRBD1 might be the D (5 bases). The length of the CDR3 is 15 residues. The germline V and J ends were trimmed by 0 bases and 2 bases, with 10 bases remaining between them. Germline V gene data show CDR1 as SGHVS and CDR2 as FQNEAQ. The CDR3 bases are TGTGCCAGCAGCTTAGCGCCGCAGGGTAACACTGAAGCTTTCTTT. Its protein is CASSLAPQGNTEAFF.

The CDR3 is CASSPGPGTAGETQYF. CDR3 DNA: TGTGCCAGCAGCCCCGGGCCAGGGACCGCGGGGGAGACCCAGTACTTC. The V call is TRBV7-8, the J call TRBJ2-5; the D gene is possibly TRBD2 (6 bases). Germline V CDR1 and CDR2: SGHVS, FQNEAQ. The CDR3 runs to 16 residues. V shed 5 bases and J shed 5 bases, with 21 bases lying between them.

This chain connects TRBV7-9 to TRBJ2-1; TRBD2 matches 7 bases. From germline, CDR1 is SEHNR and CDR2 FQNEAQ (reference sequence). This CDR3 is 15 amino acids long. V shed 0 bases and J 6 bases; nucleotides not matched to a gene: 5. In DNA form, the CDR3 reads TGTGCCAGCAGCTTAGCCAGCGGGACGCTCAATGAGCAGTTCTTC. It specifies CASSLASGTLNEQFF. The full variable domain, its missing parts supplied by reference TRBV7-9 and TRBJ2-1, is DTGVSQNPRHKITKRGQNVTFRCDPISEHNRLYWYRQTLGQGPEFLTYFQNEAQLEKSRLLSDRFSAERPKGSFSTLEIQRTEQGDSAMYLCASSLASGTLNEQFFGPGTRLTVL.

V and J are TRBV7-6 and TRBJ2-1; the match to TRBD2 covers 10 bases. CDR1 SGHVS and CDR2 FNYEAQ come from the germline V gene. V was clipped by 1 base and J by 10 bases; unmatched bases: 10. This CDR3 is built from 16 residues. The DNA for the CDR3 is TGTGCCAGCAGCTTAGGGATAGCGGGAGGTGGGGGGGAGCAGTTCTTC. This translates into CASSLGIAGGGGEQFF.

This chain connects TRBV5-1 to TRBJ2-5; D is perhaps TRBD1 (6 bases). The CDR3 covers 14 residues. CDR1 is SGHRS and CDR2 is YFSETQ in the germline V gene. V lost 3 bases and J lost 1, with 10 bases in between. The chain's CDR3 is CASSSGQFQETQYF. CDR3 DNA: TGCGCCAGCAGCTCCGGACAGTTCCAAGAGACCCAGTACTTC.

The rearrangement uses TRBV5-4 and TRBJ2-3, with TRBD1 matching over 7 bases. CDR3 size: 15 residues. Germline-derived CDR1 and CDR2 are SGHNT and YYREEE (reference sequence). The V and J ends lost 5 bases and 0 bases, in that order; junction bases with no gene match: 6. CDR3 sequence reads: CASRPGQFSTDTQYF. The CDR3 bases are TGTGCCAGCAGACCGGGACAGTTTAGCACAGATACGCAGTATTTT.

This chain links TRBV20-1 with TRBJ2-3, with 10 bases lining up with TRBD2. Germline V gene sequence: CDR1 DFQATT, CDR2 SNEGSKA (reference sequence). This CDR3 spans 17 amino acids. The V and J ends lost 3 bases and 1 base, in that order; junction bases with no gene match: 10. The CDR3 DNA reads TGCAGTGCTAGTGTGGCTAGCGGGAGTGAGGGCACAGATACGCAGTATTTT. It yields the protein CSASVASGSEGTDTQYF.